This T cell receptor beta chain was identified during a study of T cells in tuberculosis. Generated by immunoSEQ multiplex PCR, the TCRdb table keeps only in-frame clones and is missing some. The sample includes roughly 34,000 clones, approximately 96% of them seen just once. The V and J ends lost 2 bases and 3 bases respectively, with 5 bases between them. Germline CDR1 is SNHLY and CDR2 is FYNNEI. The length of the CDR3 is 13 residues. The rearrangement joins TRBV2 to TRBJ2-1; D is undetermined. The origin of this receptor is a donor between 10 and 29 years old with latent tuberculosis or without tuberculosis infection. The sample was PBMCs. CDR3 sequence (DNA): TGTGCCAGCAGTGAACAGTTCTACAATGAGCAGTTCTTC. Its protein product is CASSEQFYNEQFF.